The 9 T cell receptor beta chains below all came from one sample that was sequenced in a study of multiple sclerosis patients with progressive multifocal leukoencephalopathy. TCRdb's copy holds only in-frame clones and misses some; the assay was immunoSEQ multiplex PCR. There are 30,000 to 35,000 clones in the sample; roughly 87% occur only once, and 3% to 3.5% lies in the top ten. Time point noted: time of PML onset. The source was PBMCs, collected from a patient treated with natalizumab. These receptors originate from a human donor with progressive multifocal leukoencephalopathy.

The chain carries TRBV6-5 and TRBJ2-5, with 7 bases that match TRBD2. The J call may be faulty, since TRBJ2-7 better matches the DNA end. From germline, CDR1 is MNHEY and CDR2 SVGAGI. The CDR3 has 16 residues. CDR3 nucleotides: TGTGCCAGCAGTTACTCGGTAAATAGCGGGCGCTACGAGCAGTACTTC. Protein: CASSYSVNSGRYEQYF.

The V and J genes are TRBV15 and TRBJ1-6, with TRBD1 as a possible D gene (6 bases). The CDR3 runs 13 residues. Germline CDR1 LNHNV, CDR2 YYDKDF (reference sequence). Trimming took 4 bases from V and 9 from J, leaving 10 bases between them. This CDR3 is CATSNRESSPLHF. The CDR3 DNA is TGTGCCACCAGCAACAGGGAAAGTTCACCCCTCCACTTT.

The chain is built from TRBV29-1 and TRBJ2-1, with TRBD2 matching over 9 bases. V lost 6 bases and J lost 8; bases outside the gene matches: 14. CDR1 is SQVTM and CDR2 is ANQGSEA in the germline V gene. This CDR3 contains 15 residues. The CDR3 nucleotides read TGCAGCGTAGGCGGGAGGGCCAGTATGGTGGATGAGCAGTTCTTC. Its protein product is CSVGGRASMVDEQFF.

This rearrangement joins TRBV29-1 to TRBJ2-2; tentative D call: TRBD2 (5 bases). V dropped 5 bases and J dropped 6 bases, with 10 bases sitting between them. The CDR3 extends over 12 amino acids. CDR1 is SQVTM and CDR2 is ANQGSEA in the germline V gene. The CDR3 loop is CSVLGSAGELFF. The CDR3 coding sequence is TGCAGCGTTCTAGGTAGCGCCGGGGAGCTGTTTTTT.

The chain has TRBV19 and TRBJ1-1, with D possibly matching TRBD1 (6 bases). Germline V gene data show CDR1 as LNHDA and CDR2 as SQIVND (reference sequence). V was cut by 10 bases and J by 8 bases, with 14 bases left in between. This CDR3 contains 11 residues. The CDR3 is CAIGGGFEAFF. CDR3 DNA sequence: TGTGCCATCGGAGGGGGTTTCGAAGCTTTCTTT.

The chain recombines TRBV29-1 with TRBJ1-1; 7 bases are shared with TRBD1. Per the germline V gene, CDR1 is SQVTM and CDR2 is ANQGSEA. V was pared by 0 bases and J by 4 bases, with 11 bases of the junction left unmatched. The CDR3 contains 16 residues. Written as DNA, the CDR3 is TGCAGCGTTGAAGATCCCGCCACAGGGGTCGGCACTGAAGCTTTCTTT. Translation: CSVEDPATGVGTEAFF.

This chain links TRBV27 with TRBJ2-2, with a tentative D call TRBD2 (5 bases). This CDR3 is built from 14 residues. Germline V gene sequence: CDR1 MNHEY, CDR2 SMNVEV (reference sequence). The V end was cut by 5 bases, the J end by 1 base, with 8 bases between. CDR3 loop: CASSPGVNTGELFF. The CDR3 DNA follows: TGTGCCAGCAGTCCCGGGGTGAACACCGGGGAGCTGTTTTTT.

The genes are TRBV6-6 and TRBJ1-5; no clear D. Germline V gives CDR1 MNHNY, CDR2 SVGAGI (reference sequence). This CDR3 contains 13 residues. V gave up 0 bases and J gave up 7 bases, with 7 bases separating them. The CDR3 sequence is CASSYSTGQPQHF. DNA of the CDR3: TGTGCCAGCAGTTACTCGACTGGGCAGCCCCAGCATTTT.

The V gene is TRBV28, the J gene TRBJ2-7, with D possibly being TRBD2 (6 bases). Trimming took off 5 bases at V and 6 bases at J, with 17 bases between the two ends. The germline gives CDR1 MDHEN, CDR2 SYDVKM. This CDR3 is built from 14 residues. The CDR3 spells CASSTGDWGFEQYF. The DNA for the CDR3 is TGTGCCAGCAGTACCGGGGACTGGGGCTTCGAGCAGTACTTC.